The sequence of this TCR beta chain was determined in a study of CD8 T cells in Susac syndrome. Reverse transcription used roughly 0.45 to 1 ug RNA and random hexamers. TCRdb used MiXCR to reprocess the immunoSEQ multiplex PCR reads, holding one entry per CDR3 protein. Among a few hundred thousand distinct CDR3 sequences listed, approximately 89% were seen once. J was trimmed by 4 bases and V by 2 bases; bases with no gene match: 8. The CDR3 loop spans 16 amino acids. CDR1 MRHNA and CDR2 SNTAGT come from the germline V gene. Sequencing of TCR beta was undertaken in CD8+ and CD4+ T cells derived from blood. Stable or active relapsing-remitting multiple sclerosis, untreated and meeting revised McDonald criteria, defined the controls. FACS was used to enrich TEMRA cells, whereas the CD8+ and CD4+ T cells were obtained by negative isolation.

The source material was CD8+ T cells from PBMCs. The genes are TRBV6-4 and TRBJ2-3; 8 nucleotides align to TRBD2. The receptor's source is a human donor with multiple sclerosis. The CDR3 DNA reads as TGTGCCAGCAGTGACCCTTATTCGACTAGCGCAGATACGCAGTATTTT. This gives the protein CASSDPYSTSADTQYF.